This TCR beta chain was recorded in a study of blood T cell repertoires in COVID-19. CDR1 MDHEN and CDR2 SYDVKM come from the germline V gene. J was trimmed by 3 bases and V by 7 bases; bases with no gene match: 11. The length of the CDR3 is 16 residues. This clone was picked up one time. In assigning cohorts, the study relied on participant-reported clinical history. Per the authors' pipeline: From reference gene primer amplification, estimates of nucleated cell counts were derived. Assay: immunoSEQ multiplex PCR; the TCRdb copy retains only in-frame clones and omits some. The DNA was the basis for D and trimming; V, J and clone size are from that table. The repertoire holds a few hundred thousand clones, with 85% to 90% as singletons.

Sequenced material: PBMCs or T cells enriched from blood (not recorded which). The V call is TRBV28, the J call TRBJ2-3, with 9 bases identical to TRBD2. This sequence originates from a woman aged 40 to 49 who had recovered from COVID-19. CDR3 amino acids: CASNAGPSGVTDTQYF. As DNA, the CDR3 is TGTGCCAGCAACGCAGGCCCTAGCGGGGTTACAGATACGCAGTATTTT.